This T cell receptor beta chain derives from a study of T cells in Graves' hyperthyroidism and ophthalmopathy. Germline V CDR1 and CDR2: SGHVS, FNYEAQ. This CDR3 region has 13 residues. The V end lost 3 bases, the J end lost 10 bases, and 10 bases lay between the germline ends. About this clonotype itself: Its matching antigen is unknown.

Study-wide findings and caveats: In the analysis, a 13 V-J model separated ophthalmopathy from stable hyperthyroidism. Most thyroid-expanded clonotypes above 0.001 were also found in blood.

RNA transcripts were the template for amplifying TCR beta CDR3 regions. Carried out on the TCR CDR3, a first-round RT-PCR used the HTBI primer set. TCRdb processed the multiplex PCR reads anew with MiXCR; each CDR3 protein has one entry. This table holds roughly 710,000 distinct CDR3 sequences, roughly 32% found once. The rearrangement uses TRBV7-6 and TRBJ1-6; D is unresolved. The material sequenced was blood. The TCR originated in a woman aged 40-49 years with Graves' hyperthyroidism. CDR3 loop: CASSFKVNSPLHF. For the CDR3, the DNA is TGTGCCAGCAGCTTTAAAGTGAACTCACCCCTCCACTTT. Combining the CDR3 with reference TRBV7-6 and TRBJ1-6 gives the whole variable domain GAGVSQSPRYKVTKRGQDVALRCDPISGHVSLYWYRQALGQGPEFLTYFNYEAQQDKSGLPNDRFSAERPEGSISTLTIQRTEQRDSAMYRCASSFKVNSPLHFGNGTRLTVT.